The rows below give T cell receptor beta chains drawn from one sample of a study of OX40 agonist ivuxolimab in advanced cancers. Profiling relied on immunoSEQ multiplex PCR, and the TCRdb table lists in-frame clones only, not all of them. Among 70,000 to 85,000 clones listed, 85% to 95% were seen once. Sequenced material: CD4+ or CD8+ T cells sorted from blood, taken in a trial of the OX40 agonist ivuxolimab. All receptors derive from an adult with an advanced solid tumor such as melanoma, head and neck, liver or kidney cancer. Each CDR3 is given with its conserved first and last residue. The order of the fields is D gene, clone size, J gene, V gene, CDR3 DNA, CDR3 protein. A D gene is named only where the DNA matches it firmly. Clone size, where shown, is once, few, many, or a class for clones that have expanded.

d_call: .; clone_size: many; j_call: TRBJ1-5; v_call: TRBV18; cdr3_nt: TGTGCCAGCTCACTCCGCCGGGACAAGGGGGGGCAGCCCCAGCATTTT; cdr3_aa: CASSLRRDKGGQPQHF
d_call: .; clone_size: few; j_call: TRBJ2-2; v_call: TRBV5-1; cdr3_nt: TGCGCCAGCAGCTTGGCCGCCAGCGAGGAGCTGTTTTTT; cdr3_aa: CASSLAASEELFF
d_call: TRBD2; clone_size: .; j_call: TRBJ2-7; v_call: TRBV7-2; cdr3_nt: TGTGCCAGCAGCAATGGGGAGGGAGAAACTTACGAGCAGTACTTC; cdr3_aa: CASSNGEGETYEQYF
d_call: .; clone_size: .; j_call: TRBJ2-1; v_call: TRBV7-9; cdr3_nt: TGTGCCAGCACCTTACAAGGAGGTCAGTTCTTC; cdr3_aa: CASTLQGGQFF
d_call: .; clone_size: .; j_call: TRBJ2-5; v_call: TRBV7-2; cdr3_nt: TGTGCCAGCAGCTTAGTGCACTCCCAAGAGACCCAGTACTTC; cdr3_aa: CASSLVHSQETQYF
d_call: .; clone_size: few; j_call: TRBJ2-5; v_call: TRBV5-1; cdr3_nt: TGCGCCAGCAGCTGGCAGGGACAAGAGACCCAGTACTTC; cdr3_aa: CASSWQGQETQYF
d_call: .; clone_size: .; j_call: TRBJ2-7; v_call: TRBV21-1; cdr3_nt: TGTGCCAGCACAAAGGCCCAGGGGGCCCTTTACGAGCAGTACTTC; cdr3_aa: CASTKAQGALYEQYF
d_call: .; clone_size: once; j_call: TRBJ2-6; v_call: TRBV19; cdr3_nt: TGTGCCAGTAGTATAGCGGGAACTGGGGCCAACGTCCTGACTTTC; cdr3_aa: CASSIAGTGANVLTF
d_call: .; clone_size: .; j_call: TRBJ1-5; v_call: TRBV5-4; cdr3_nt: TGTGCCAGCAGCTTGGCGGCAAATCAGCCCCAGCATTTT; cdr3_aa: CASSLAANQPQHF
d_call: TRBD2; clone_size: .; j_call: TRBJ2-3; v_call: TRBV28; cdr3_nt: TGTGCCAGCCGGACTAGCGGAACCACAGATACGCAGTATTTT; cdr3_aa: CASRTSGTTDTQYF
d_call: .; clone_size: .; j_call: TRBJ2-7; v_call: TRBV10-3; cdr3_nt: TGTGCCATCAGTGGCAGGGTTTCCAGCTCCTACGAGCAGTACTTC; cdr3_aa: CAISGRVSSSYEQYF
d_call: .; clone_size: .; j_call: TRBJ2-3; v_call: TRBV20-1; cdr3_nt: TGCAGTGCTCAGAGCACAGATACGCAGTATTTT; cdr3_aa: CSAQSTDTQYF
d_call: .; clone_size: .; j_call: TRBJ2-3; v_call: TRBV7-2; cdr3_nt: TGTGCCAGCACAATGACCTCTCCAGATACGCAGTATTTT; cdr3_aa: CASTMTSPDTQYF
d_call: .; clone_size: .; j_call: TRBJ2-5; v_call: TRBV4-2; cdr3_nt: TGTGCCAGCAGCCAAGAGGGGACTCGCCTGGGAGAGACCCAGTACTTC; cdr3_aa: CASSQEGTRLGETQYF
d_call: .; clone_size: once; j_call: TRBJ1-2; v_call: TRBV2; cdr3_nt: TGTGCCAGCAGCGCTCTCCCGGACAGTGATGGCTACACCTTC; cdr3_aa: CASSALPDSDGYTF
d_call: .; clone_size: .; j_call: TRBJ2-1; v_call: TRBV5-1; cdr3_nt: TGCGCCAGCAGCTCGGGCTTCGGGGGCGGCAATGAGCAGTTCTTC; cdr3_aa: CASSSGFGGGNEQFF
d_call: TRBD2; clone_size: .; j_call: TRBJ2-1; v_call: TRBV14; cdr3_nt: TGTGCCAGCAGCCAAGCCCTATTAGCGGGAGAGGTTAATGAGCAGTTCTTC; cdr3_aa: CASSQALLAGEVNEQFF
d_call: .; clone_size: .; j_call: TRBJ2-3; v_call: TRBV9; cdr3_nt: TGTGCCAACAGCTACCTGGGGAATCCAGATACGCAGTATTTT; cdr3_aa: CANSYLGNPDTQYF
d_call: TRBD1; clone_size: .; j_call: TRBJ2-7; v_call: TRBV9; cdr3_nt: TGTGCCAGCAGCGTGGGACAGGGGAACTACGAGCAGTACTTC; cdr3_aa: CASSVGQGNYEQYF
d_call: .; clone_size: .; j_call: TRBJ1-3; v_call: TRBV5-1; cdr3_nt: TGCGCCAGCAGCTTGAGCGATCGGGGAAACACCATATATTTT; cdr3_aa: CASSLSDRGNTIYF
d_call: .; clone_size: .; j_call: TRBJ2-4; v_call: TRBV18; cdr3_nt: TGTGCCAGCTCACCTCCTGGAGTAGCGGGACAGCACATTCAGTACTTC; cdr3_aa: CASSPPGVAGQHIQYF
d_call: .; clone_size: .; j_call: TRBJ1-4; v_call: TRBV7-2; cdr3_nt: TGTGCCAGCAGCGGGGGACGGAGGACTAATGAAAAACTGTTTTTT; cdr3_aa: CASSGGRRTNEKLFF
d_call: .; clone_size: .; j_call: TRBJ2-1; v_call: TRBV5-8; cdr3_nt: TGTGCCAGCGAACGACAGTCCGTCTACAATGAGCAGTTCTTC; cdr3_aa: CASERQSVYNEQFF
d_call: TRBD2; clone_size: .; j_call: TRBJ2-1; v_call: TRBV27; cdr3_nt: TGTGCCAGCAAGTCGGGGGTAGCGGGAGGGACCAAGCAGTTCTTC; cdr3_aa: CASKSGVAGGTKQFF
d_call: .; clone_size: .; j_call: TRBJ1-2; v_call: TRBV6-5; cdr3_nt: TGTGCCAGCAGGAGTCACAATTGCTATGGCTACACCTTC; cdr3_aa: CASRSHNCYGYTF
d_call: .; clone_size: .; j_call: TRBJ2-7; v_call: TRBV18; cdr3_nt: TGTGCCAGCTCACCACAAGTATTAACGGCAGGGGGGTACGCCGAGCAGTACTTC; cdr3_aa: CASSPQVLTAGGYAEQYF
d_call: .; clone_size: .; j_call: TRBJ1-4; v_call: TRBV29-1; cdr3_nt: TGCAGCGGGGCTGGGGCACCTAATGAAAAACTGTTTTTT; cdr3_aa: CSGAGAPNEKLFF
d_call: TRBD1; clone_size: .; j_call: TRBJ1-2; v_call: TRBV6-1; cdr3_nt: TGTGCCAGCAGTGAAGGGGCCAACAGGGGCCTTTACTATGGCTACACCTTC; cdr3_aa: CASSEGANRGLYYGYTF
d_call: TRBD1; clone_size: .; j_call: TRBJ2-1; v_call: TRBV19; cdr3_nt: TGTGCCAGTAACCCGACAGGGGGAAATGAGCAGTTCTTC; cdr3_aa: CASNPTGGNEQFF
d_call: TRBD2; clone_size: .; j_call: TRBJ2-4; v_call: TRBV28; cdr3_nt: TGTGCCAGCAGTTTGACTAGCGGGAGAAACATTCAGTACTTC; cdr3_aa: CASSLTSGRNIQYF
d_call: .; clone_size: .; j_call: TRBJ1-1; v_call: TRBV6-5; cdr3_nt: TGTGCCAGCAGCGGGGGTATTGAAGCTTTCTTT; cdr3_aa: CASSGGIEAFF
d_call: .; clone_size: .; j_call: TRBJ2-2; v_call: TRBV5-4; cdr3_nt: TGTGCCAGCAGCTTGGATCGGGGCACCGGGGAGCTGTTTTTT; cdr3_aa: CASSLDRGTGELFF
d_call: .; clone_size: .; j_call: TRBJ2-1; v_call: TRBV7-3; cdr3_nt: TGTGCCAGCAGCTTATTAGGGGGAGGGCCAAACAATGAGCAGTTCTTC; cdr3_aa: CASSLLGGGPNNEQFF